A single sample is the source of the 2 T cell receptor beta chains below, sequenced in a study of cytomegalovirus exposure and HLA in healthy donors (dated by TCRdb to the late 2010s). Libraries were built with the immunoSEQ multiplex PCR assay. As stored in TCRdb, this immuneACCESS dataset retains in-frame rearrangements with V and J assigned. A fraction of the clones does not appear; measured against another copy, unresolved V genes explain less than half of the discrepancy, and the remainder lacks a known reason. In all, the sample holds some 170,000 clones, and roughly nine tenths of those were seen once. Approximately 2.5% of the sample is taken by the ten largest. The sequenced sample was PBMCs. All receptors come from a man younger than 35 in good health and CMV-seropositive.

The chain links TRBV2 to TRBJ2-7; the match to TRBD2 covers 7 bases. The CDR3 runs to 14 residues. V dropped 4 bases and J dropped 2; count of bases not matched to a gene: 5. Germline V gene lookup returns CDR1 SNHLY and CDR2 FYNNEI. The CDR3 loop reads CASSGGGGTYEQYF. The DNA for the CDR3 is TGTGCCAGCAGTGGTGGGGGGGGTACCTACGAGCAGTACTTC.

The CDR3: CATIGQGLSHSSYNEQFF. DNA for the CDR3: TGTGCCACCATAGGACAGGGGCTATCCCACAGCTCCTACAATGAGCAGTTCTTC. This chain connects TRBV15 to TRBJ2-1; 9 positions agree with TRBD1. CDR1 and CDR2 (germline): LNHNV, YYDKDF (reference sequence). The CDR3 length is 18 residues. Germline trimming cut 7 bases from V and 0 bases from J; bases unmatched to any gene: 13. Full variable domain (rest looked up from reference TRBV15 and TRBJ2-1): DAMVIQNPRYQVTQFGKPVTLSCSQTLNHNVMYWYQQKSSQAPKLLFHYYDKDFNNEADTPDNFQSRRPNTSFCFLDIRSPGLGDTAMYLCATIGQGLSHSSYNEQFFGPGTRLTVL.